This TCR beta chain was profiled in a study of OX40 agonist ivuxolimab in advanced cancers. Notes on the research overall: Ivuxolimab was a fully human IgG2 agonistic monoclonal antibody targeting the costimulatory receptor OX40 (CD134). Of the 50 to 55 dose-escalation patients, hepatocellular carcinoma was present in approximately 20, melanoma in approximately 15, renal cell carcinoma in 9 and head and neck cancer in 9. A male proportion of 75% to 85% and a mean age of approximately 62 years, ranging from roughly 23 to 79, were recorded for the dose-escalation cohort. Patients were allowed to have had prior anti-PD-1, anti-PD-L1 or anti-CTLA-4 therapy, and approximately 40% of the dose-escalation patients had previously received checkpoint inhibitors. Peripheral TCRbeta sequencing aimed to test whether ivuxolimab altered TCR sequence diversity and caused clonal T-cell expansion. Intravenous ivuxolimab was administered to patients every 2 weeks at six dose levels: 0.01, 0.1, 0.3, 1.5, 3 and 10 mg/kg. The paper reports the monotherapy dose-escalation portion (N of about 52 patients) of the phase I ivuxolimab trial. Partial responses were achieved by three dose-escalation patients, of whom one had hepatocellular carcinoma and two had cutaneous melanoma. Overall study outcomes, separate from this receptor: On average, CD8+ T cells showed more expanded clones than CD4+ T cells after ivuxolimab. Partial responders in the 0.1-3.0 mg/kg groups had among the lowest normalized peripheral clonal expansion, especially among CD8+ T cells. Which antigens the clonally expanded peripheral T cells were specific for was not determined. Low levels of normalized T-cell clonal expansion were also seen in some patients who did not respond. At doses of 0.1 to 3.0 mg/kg, clonal expansion of both CD4+ and CD8+ T cells in blood was seen between baseline and week 6.

Points on this clone: This receptor's antigen is unknown. No base quality values were provided; no much bigger clone lies one nucleotide off.

Patients with autoimmune disease history or receiving systemic immunosuppression were excluded from the trial. Peripheral blood for TCR sequencing was collected from all dose cohorts at baseline, on cycle 4 day 1, and on cycle 7 day 1. Samples were obtained from an open-label, multicenter, first-in-human phase I dose-escalation trial of ivuxolimab. The trial enrolled adults with locally advanced or metastatic head and neck squamous cell, hepatocellular, melanoma or renal cell carcinoma. CD4+ and CD8+ T cells were sorted separately from peripheral blood before TCR sequencing. V and J are truncated by 2 bases and 3 bases respectively, leaving an intervening sequence of 8 bases. Spanning cysteine to phenylalanine, the CDR3 consists of 15 amino acids. Only the CDR3 DNA is retained, 45 bases long and in frame from the first base. Taken from the germline V gene (reference sequence), the CDR1 and CDR2 loops are MNHNY and SVGAGI.

For sequencing of the TCRbeta CDR3 region, genomic DNA was extracted from the sorted cells. The immunoSEQ Assay was used to sequence the TCRbeta CDR3 regions. In its TCRdb copy, this immuneACCESS table keeps in-frame sequences only and misses some clones. Where compared with another copy, unresolved V genes explain less than half of these, and the others have no known cause. This sample gives 75,000 to 90,000 clones in total; roughly 89% of them show up just once. The ten largest make up roughly 8.9% of the sample. The source was CD4+ or CD8+ T cells sorted from blood, collected in a trial of the OX40 agonist ivuxolimab. The sequence was obtained from an adult with an advanced solid tumor such as melanoma, head and neck, liver or kidney cancer. The chain uses TRBV6-6 and TRBJ1-6; possibly the D gene is TRBD1, per 5 matching bases. The CDR3 here reads CASSYVGDYNSPLHF. The DNA is TGTGCCAGCAGTTACGTAGGGGACTATAATTCACCCCTCCACTTT.